The 18 T cell receptor beta chains given below trace back to one sample, sequenced in a study of early T cells in non-severe SARS-CoV-2 infection. Via MiXCR, TCRdb re-called the 5' RACE reads, giving one row per CDR3 protein. This table holds approximately 70,000 distinct CDR3 sequences, 9.5% to 15% found once. The sequenced sample consisted of whole blood. The receptor set was obtained from an adult who was a healthcare worker with PCR-confirmed SARS-CoV-2 infection or an uninfected control (not recorded which).

The genes are TRBV2 and TRBJ2-3, with D perhaps TRBD2 (7 bases). This CDR3 contains 17 residues. The germline V gene encodes CDR1 SNHLY and CDR2 FYNNEI. Trimming pared 7 bases from V and 1 base from J, leaving 21 bases between. The CDR3 sequence is CASKEGGGVRGTDTQYF. The CDR3, as DNA: TGTGCCAGCAAGGAGGGCGGGGGCGTAAGGGGCACAGATACGCAGTATTTT. Full variable domain (missing parts from reference TRBV2 and TRBJ2-3): EPEVTQTPSHQVTQMGQEVILRCVPISNHLYFYWYRQILGQKVEFLVSFYNNEISEKSEIFDDQFSVERPDGSNFTLKIRSTKLEDSAMYFCASKEGGGVRGTDTQYFGPGTRLTVL.

This clonotype was recorded many times. The chain has TRBV5-6 and TRBJ1-5; 12 bases agree with TRBD1. Trimming at V came to 2 bases and at J to 1 base, leaving 7 bases not matched to a gene. There are 18 residues in the CDR3. Germline V gene sequence: CDR1 SGHDT, CDR2 YYEEEE. In DNA form, the CDR3 reads TGTGCCAGCAGCTTTTTAGGGACAGGGGGCGAGAGCAATCAGCCCCAGCATTTT. Protein: CASSFLGTGGESNQPQHF.

This clonotype has more than one count but fewer than ten. The genes are TRBV4-1 and TRBJ2-6; D gene unclear. The ends were cut back, 6 bases at V and 4 bases at J, with 16 bases in the middle. Germline CDR1 is MGHRA and CDR2 is YSYEKL. The CDR3 contains 16 residues. The CDR3, as DNA: TGCGCCAGCAGTAGGGATGTCCTTCCCGGGGCCAACGTCCTGACTTTC. Protein sequence: CASSRDVLPGANVLTF.

This clonotype was counted at least ten times. The chain couples TRBV6-5 to TRBJ1-1; TRBD1 matches 8 bases. The CDR3 runs 16 residues. Germline CDR1 MNHEY, CDR2 SVGAGI. V was clipped by 6 bases and J by 4 bases; unmatched bases: 13. The CDR3 protein is CASRATDRGSVTEAFF. In DNA, the CDR3 is TGTGCCAGCAGGGCTACAGACAGGGGATCCGTCACTGAAGCTTTCTTT.

The chain employs TRBV29-1 and TRBJ2-1; the match to TRBD1 covers 9 bases. Germline CDR1 SQVTM, CDR2 ANQGSEA. The CDR3 contains 14 residues. V was clipped by 3 bases and J by 8 bases; unmatched bases: 8. The CDR3 sequence: CSVDPGQGVDEQFF. The CDR3, as DNA: TGCAGCGTTGACCCGGGACAGGGAGTGGATGAGCAGTTCTTC.

The DNA of the CDR3 is TGTGCCAGCAGCTTCGACTTTGGCTACGAGCAGTACTTC. Protein sequence: CASSFDFGYEQYF. The rearrangement links TRBV7-9 to TRBJ2-7; no firm D call. This CDR3 has 13 amino acids. Trimming removed 3 bases at V and 3 bases at J, with 9 bases between. The germline V gene encodes CDR1 SEHNR and CDR2 FQNEAQ (reference sequence).

There are a few counts of this clonotype. The chain is built from TRBV14 and TRBJ2-7, with a possible D match to TRBD1 (6 bases). This CDR3 has 16 amino acids. The V and J ends lost 3 bases and 4 bases respectively, with 19 bases between them. The germline V gene encodes CDR1 SGHDN and CDR2 FVKESK. This CDR3 reads CASSHSPPGTLYEQYF. In DNA, the CDR3 is TGTGCCAGCAGCCACTCCCCCCCAGGGACATTGTACGAGCAGTACTTC.

V usage is TRBV6-5 and J usage is TRBJ2-5; D ambiguous. CDR1 is MNHEY and CDR2 is SVGAGI in the germline V gene. The CDR3 is 11 residues long. The V gene lost 3 bases and the J gene lost 7 bases, with 6 bases spanning the gap. The chain's CDR3 is CASSYVGTQYF. The CDR3 DNA sequence: TGTGCCAGCAGTTATGTTGGGACCCAGTACTTC.

This clonotype has more than one count but fewer than ten. V usage is TRBV7-2 and J usage is TRBJ1-1; D is possibly TRBD1 (5 bases). CDR3 length: 15 residues. CDR1 is SGHTA, CDR2 FQGNSA, per germline. Trimming took off 1 base at V and 3 bases at J, with 12 bases between the two ends. This CDR3 reads CASSLVGGSDTEAFF. The CDR3 DNA follows: TGTGCCAGCAGCTTAGTTGGGGGTTCGGACACTGAAGCTTTCTTT.

The genes are TRBV29-1 and TRBJ2-5, with D uncertain. The CDR3 consists of 12 residues. Trimming took off 6 bases at V and 2 bases at J, with 10 bases between the two ends. Germline values: CDR1 SQVTM, CDR2 ANQGSEA. The CDR3: CSVSDPQETQYF. DNA for the CDR3: TGCAGCGTGTCGGACCCACAAGAGACCCAGTACTTC. The whole variable domain, remainder taken from reference TRBV29-1 and TRBJ2-5, is SAVISQKPSRDICQRGTSLTIQCQVDSQVTMMFWYRQQPGQSLTLIATANQGSEATYESGFVIDKFPISRPNLTFSTLTVSNMSPEDSSIYLCSVSDPQETQYFGPGTRLLVL.

This clonotype was observed a handful of times. This rearrangement joins TRBV20-1 to TRBJ2-7; perhaps TRBD1 as D (6 bases). Germline V gives CDR1 DFQATT, CDR2 SNEGSKA (reference sequence). Trimming left V 5 bases short and J 5 bases short, with 22 bases between. This CDR3 region has 15 residues. Here the CDR3 reads CSAPTRWGRIHEQYF. In nucleotides, the CDR3 is TGCAGTGCTCCAACTAGGTGGGGGCGGATCCACGAGCAGTACTTC.

This chain connects TRBV29-1 to TRBJ2-7, with 10 bases identical to TRBD1. CDR1 and CDR2 from the germline V gene are SQVTM and ANQGSEA. V lost 7 bases and J lost 2; bases outside the gene matches: 2. The CDR3 spans 12 residues. The CDR3 sequence is CSGGTGAYEQYF. DNA of the CDR3: TGCAGCGGGGGGACAGGGGCCTACGAGCAGTACTTC.

This clonotype was detected many times. The chain employs TRBV4-2 and TRBJ2-5; D is uncertain. This CDR3 contains 14 residues. Trimming shortened V by 1 base and J by 1 base, and 7 bases separated the two germline ends. Per the germline V gene, CDR1 is LGHNA and CDR2 is YNFKEQ. The CDR3 protein is CASSQVSSQETQYF. DNA for the CDR3: TGTGCCAGCAGCCAAGTGTCTAGCCAAGAGACCCAGTACTTC.

This clonotype was counted between two and nine times. V is TRBV4-1 and J is TRBJ1-2; a possible D gene is TRBD1 (5 bases). Germline CDR1 and CDR2: MGHRA and YSYEKL. The CDR3 extends over 16 amino acids. The V gene lost 1 base and the J gene lost 0 bases, with 12 bases spanning the gap. The CDR3 sequence: CASSQVGTPSNYGYTF. CDR3 sequence (DNA): TGCGCCAGCAGCCAAGTTGGGACGCCCTCTAACTATGGCTACACCTTC.

This clonotype was counted only a few times. CDR3 nucleotide sequence: TGTGCCACCAGCAGAGATTTGGCAGGGGGCTTCTACGAGCAGTACTTC. Its protein product is CATSRDLAGGFYEQYF. The rearrangement joins TRBV15 to TRBJ2-7, with 8 bases aligning to TRBD1. The J segment lost 3 bases and the V segment lost 0 bases, leaving 7 bases of the junction unmatched. In germline, CDR1 is LNHNV, CDR2 YYDKDF (reference sequence). CDR3 length: 16 residues.

This clonotype was counted only a few times. The V call is TRBV6-5, the J call TRBJ2-7; D may correspond to TRBD1 or TRBD2 (5 bases each). CDR1 MNHEY and CDR2 SVGAGI come from the germline V gene. The CDR3 has 11 residues. V was pared by 2 bases and J by 8 bases, with 7 bases between. CDR3 sequence: CASSYLGQQYF. In nucleotides, the CDR3 is TGTGCCAGCAGTTACCTGGGACAGCAGTACTTC.

This clonotype was counted at least ten times. This chain uses TRBV29-1 with TRBJ1-3; 9 positions agree with TRBD1. The length of the CDR3 is 15 residues. In germline, CDR1 is SQVTM, CDR2 ANQGSEA. V gave up 5 bases and J gave up 6 bases; unmatched junction bases: 11. The CDR3 bases are TGCAGCGTTCTCTTCCGGGGACAGGGAGTAAACACCATATATTTT. This gives the protein CSVLFRGQGVNTIYF.

There are a few counts of this clonotype. The J gene is TRBJ2-1, the V gene TRBV6-5, with D unclear. The germline V and J ends were trimmed by 2 bases and 7 bases, with 6 bases remaining between them. This CDR3 has 12 amino acids. Germline CDR1 MNHEY, CDR2 SVGAGI. The CDR3 sequence is CASSYGKNEQFF. The DNA of the CDR3 is TGTGCCAGCAGTTACGGAAAGAATGAGCAGTTCTTC.